Given below is one T cell receptor (beta chain) in context. This record belongs to a study of T cells after yellow fever vaccination. Making TCR cDNA involved 5'RACE template switching, which added UMIs and a universal primer site. TCRdb re-called the 5' RACE reads through MiXCR, storing one row per CDR3 protein. The data show some 350,000 distinct CDR3 sequences, 8% to 10% seen once. The germline CDR1 and CDR2 sequences are DFQATT and SNEGSKA (reference sequence). This CDR3 is 14 amino acids long. The V end was cut by 0 bases, the J end by 6 bases, with 12 bases between. This sample comprised PBMCs, obtained on the day of the first yellow fever vaccination. The V and J genes are TRBV20-1 and TRBJ2-1; the D gene is possibly TRBD1 (6 bases). This clonotype was sampled from a man aged 18 to 29 who received the YFV17D yellow fever vaccine. The CDR3 sequence is CSARDTGQTNEQFF. The CDR3 nucleotides are TGCAGTGCTAGAGATACGGGACAAACCAATGAGCAGTTCTTC.